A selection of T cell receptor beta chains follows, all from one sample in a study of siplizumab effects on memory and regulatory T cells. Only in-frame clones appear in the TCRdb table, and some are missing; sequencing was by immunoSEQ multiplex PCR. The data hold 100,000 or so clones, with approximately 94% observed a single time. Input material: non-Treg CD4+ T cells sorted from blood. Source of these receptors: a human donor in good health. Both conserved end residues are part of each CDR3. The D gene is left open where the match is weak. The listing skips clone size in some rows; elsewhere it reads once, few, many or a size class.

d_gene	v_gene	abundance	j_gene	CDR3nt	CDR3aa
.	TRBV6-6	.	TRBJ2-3	TGTGCCAGCAAGGGTAGCACAGATACGCAGTATTTT	CASKGSTDTQYF
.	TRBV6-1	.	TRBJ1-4	TGTGCCAGCAGTCAATCAGGGAATGAAAAACTGTTTTTT	CASSQSGNEKLFF
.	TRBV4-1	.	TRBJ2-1	TGCGCCAGCAGCCAAGAGCTAGCTCCTGTTTGGAATGAGCAGTTCTTC	CASSQELAPVWNEQFF
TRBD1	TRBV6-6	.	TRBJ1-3	TGTGCCGGGGGACAGCGGGGCAACACCATATATTTT	CAGGQRGNTIYF
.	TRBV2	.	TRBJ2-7	TGTGCCAGTTTGCGGTCATACGAGCAGTACTTC	CASLRSYEQYF
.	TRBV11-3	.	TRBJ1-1	TGTGCCAGCAGCAGCAGCCCCGGGCCGTTCCAAGCTTTCTTT	CASSSSPGPFQAFF
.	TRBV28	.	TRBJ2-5	TGTGCCAGCAGCCACCTAGAAGACAGGAACTTC	CASSHLEDRNF
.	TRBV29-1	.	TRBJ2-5	TGCAGCGTTGAGCCCCCCTCTACGGGCACCCAGTACTTC	CSVEPPSTGTQYF
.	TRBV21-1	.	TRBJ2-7	TGTGCCAGCAGCACAAGGGACAGTTACTACGAGCAGTACTTC	CASSTRDSYYEQYF
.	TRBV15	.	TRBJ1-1	TGTGCCACCAGCAGAGCGTTGTATCAAGGGAACCCTGAAGCTTTCTTT	CATSRALYQGNPEAFF
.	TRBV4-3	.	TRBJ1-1	TGCGCCAGCAGCCGAGACAGGCAAGCTTTCTTT	CASSRDRQAFF
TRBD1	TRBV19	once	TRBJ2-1	TGTGCCAGTAGTCTTTTCACCGGGACAGGGGATAATTTCTACAATGAGCAGTTCTTC	CASSLFTGTGDNFYNEQFF
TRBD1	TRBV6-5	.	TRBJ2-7	TGTGCCAGCAGTTACTCCGGGACAGGGGTTTGGGAGCAGTACTTC	CASSYSGTGVWEQYF
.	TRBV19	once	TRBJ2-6	TGTGCCAGTAGTATAGATTCGGCATCAGGCCTCTCTGGGGCCAACGTCCTGACTTTC	CASSIDSASGLSGANVLTF